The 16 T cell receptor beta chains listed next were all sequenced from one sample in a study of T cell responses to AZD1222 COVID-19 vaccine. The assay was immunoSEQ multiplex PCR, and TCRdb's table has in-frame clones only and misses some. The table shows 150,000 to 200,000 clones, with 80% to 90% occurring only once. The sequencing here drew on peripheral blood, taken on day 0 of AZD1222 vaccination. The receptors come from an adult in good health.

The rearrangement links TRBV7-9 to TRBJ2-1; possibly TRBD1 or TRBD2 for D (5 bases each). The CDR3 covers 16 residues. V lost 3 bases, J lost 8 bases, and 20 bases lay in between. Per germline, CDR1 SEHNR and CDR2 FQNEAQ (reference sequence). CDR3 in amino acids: CASSLTPGPSIDEQFF. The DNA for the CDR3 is TGTGCCAGCAGCTTGACTCCGGGACCCAGTATCGATGAGCAGTTCTTC.

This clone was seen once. The CDR3 loop reads CASSQGDSGNTIYF. DNA for the CDR3: TGTGCCAGCAGCCAAGGTGACTCTGGAAACACCATATATTTT. The rearrangement links TRBV4-2 to TRBJ1-3; D is uncertain. Trimming pared 1 base from V and 0 bases from J, leaving 4 bases between. Germline V gene sequence: CDR1 LGHNA, CDR2 YNFKEQ. This CDR3 is built from 14 residues.

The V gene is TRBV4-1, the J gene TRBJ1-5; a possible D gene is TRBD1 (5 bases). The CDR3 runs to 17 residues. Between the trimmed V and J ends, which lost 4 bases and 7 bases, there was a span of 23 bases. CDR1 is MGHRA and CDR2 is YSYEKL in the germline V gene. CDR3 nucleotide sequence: TGCGCCAGCAGCCCTGACTGGGACTCAAGCGCAAAGCAGCCCCAGCATTTT. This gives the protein CASSPDWDSSAKQPQHF.

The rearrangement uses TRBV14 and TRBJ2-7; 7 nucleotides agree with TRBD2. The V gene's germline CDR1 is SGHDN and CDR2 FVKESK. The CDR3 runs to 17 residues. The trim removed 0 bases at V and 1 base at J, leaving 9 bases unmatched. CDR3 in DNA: TGTGCCAGCAGCCAAGATGGGGGGGTGACAGTATCCTACGAGCAGTACTTC. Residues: CASSQDGGVTVSYEQYF. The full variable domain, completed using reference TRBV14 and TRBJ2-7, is EAGVTQFPSHSVIEKGQTVTLRCDPISGHDNLYWYRRVMGKEIKFLLHFVKESKQDESGMPNNRFLAERTGGTYSTLKVQPAELEDSGVYFCASSQDGGVTVSYEQYFGPGTRLTVT.

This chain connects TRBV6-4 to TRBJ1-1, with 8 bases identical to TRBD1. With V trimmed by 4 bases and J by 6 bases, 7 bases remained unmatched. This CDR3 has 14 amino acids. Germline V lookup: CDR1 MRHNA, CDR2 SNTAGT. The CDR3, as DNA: TGTGCCAGCAGTGGGACAGGGAACCTGGCTGAAGCTTTCTTT. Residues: CASSGTGNLAEAFF.

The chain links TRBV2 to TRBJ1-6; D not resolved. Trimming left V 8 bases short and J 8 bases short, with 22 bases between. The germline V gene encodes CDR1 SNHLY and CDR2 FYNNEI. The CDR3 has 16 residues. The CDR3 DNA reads TGTGCCAGCCAAAGGGTTTTGGGCCAAATGGATTCACCCCTCCACTTT. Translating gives CASQRVLGQMDSPLHF. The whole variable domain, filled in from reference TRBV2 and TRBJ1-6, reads EPEVTQTPSHQVTQMGQEVILRCVPISNHLYFYWYRQILGQKVEFLVSFYNNEISEKSEIFDDQFSVERPDGSNFTLKIRSTKLEDSAMYFCASQRVLGQMDSPLHFGNGTRLTVT.

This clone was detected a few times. The CDR3 spells CASSRDRGIGYTF. The CDR3 DNA reads TGCGCCAGCAGCCGGGACAGGGGCATAGGCTACACCTTC. This sequence joins TRBV5-1 and TRBJ1-2; 10 positions match TRBD1. J lost 8 bases, V lost 4 bases, and 5 bases had no gene match. This CDR3 has 13 amino acids. CDR1 is SGHRS and CDR2 is YFSETQ in the germline V gene.

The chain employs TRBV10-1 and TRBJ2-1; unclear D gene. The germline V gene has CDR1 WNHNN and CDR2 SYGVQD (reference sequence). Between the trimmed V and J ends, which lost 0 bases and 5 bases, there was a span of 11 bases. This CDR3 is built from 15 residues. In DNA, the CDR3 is TGCGCCAGCAGTGAGTCGAGACAACCCAACAATGAGCAGTTCTTC. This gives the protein CASSESRQPNNEQFF.

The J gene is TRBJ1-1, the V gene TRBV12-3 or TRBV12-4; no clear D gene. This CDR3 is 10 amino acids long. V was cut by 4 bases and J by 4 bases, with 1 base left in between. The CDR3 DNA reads TGTGCCAGCAGTTCCACTGAAGCTTTCTTT. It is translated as CASSSTEAFF.

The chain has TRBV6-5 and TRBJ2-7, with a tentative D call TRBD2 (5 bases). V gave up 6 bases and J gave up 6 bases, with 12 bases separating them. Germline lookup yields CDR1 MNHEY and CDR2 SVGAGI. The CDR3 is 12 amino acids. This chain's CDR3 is CASSDAGTEQYF. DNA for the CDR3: TGTGCCAGCAGCGACGCGGGTACCGAGCAGTACTTC.

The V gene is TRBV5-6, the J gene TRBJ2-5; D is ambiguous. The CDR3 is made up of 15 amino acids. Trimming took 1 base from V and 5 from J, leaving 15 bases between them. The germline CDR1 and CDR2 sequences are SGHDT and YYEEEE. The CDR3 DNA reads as TGTGCCAGCAGCTTGTACGGGCCCCCTGGGGAGACCCAGTACTTC. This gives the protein CASSLYGPPGETQYF.

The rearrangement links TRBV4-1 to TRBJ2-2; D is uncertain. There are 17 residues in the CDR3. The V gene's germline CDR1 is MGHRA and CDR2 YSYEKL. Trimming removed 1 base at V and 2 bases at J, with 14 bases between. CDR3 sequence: CASSQVPAASNTGELFF. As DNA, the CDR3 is TGCGCCAGCAGCCAAGTGCCTGCGGCCTCAAACACCGGGGAGCTGTTTTTT.

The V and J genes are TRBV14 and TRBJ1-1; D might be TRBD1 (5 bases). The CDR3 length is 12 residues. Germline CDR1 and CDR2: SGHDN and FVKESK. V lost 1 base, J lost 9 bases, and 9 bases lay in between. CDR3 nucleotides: TGTGCCAGCAGCCAAGGGGGACCCAAAGCTTTCTTT. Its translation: CASSQGGPKAFF.

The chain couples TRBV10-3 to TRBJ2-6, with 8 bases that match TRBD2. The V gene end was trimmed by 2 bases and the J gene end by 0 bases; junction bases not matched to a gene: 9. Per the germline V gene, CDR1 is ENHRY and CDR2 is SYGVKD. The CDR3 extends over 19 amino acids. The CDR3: CAISERRGAPSSGANVLTF. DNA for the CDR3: TGTGCCATCAGTGAGAGGCGGGGGGCCCCGAGCTCTGGGGCCAACGTCCTGACTTTC.

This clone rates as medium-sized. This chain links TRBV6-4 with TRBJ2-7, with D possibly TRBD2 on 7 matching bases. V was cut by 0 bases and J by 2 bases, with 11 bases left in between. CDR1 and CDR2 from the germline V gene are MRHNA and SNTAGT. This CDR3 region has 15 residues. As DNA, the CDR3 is TGTGCCAGCAGTGACTCCGCGGGGGCCCCCTACGAGCAGTACTTC. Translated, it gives CASSDSAGAPYEQYF.

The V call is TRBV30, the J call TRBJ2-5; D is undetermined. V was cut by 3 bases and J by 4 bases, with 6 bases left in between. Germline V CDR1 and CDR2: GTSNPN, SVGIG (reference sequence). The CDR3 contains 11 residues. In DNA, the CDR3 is TGTGCCTGGAGGGCACTAGAGACCCAGTACTTC. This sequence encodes CAWRALETQYF.